These 30 T cell receptor beta chains were sequenced from one sample in a study of CD8+CD57+ T cells in acquired aplastic anemia. TCR beta VDJ and CDR3 profiling used genomic DNA as template. TCRdb re-called the reads with MiXCR, one entry per CDR3 protein. The repertoire includes roughly 300,000 distinct CDR3 sequences, approximately 57% of them detected once, and 7% to 9% sits in the top ten. Sequenced sample: sorted CD4+, CD8+, or CD8+CD57+ T cells (not recorded which) from PBMCs. Receptor source: a human donor with severe aplastic anemia or a healthy control (not recorded which).

This clonotype was counted many times. This rearrangement joins TRBV18 to TRBJ2-1; D may match TRBD1 or TRBD2 (5 bases each). V dropped 3 bases and J dropped 9 bases, with 9 bases sitting between them. Germline-derived CDR1 and CDR2 are KGHSH and LQKENI. This CDR3 is built from 12 residues. The CDR3 region is CASSPAGTEQFF. CDR3 sequence (DNA): TGTGCCAGCTCACCTGCAGGGACTGAGCAGTTCTTC.

The chain carries TRBV20-1 and TRBJ2-3, with 16 bases matching TRBD2. This CDR3 contains 19 residues. Germline V lookup: CDR1 DFQATT, CDR2 SNEGSKA (reference sequence). Unmatched junction bases numbered 17, after V lost 8 bases and J lost 3 bases. The CDR3 DNA is TGCAGTACTTTCGGGACCCCGGGACTAGCGGGGGGGCTGACAGATACGCAGTATTTT. Amino acids: CSTFGTPGLAGGLTDTQYF.

The chain joins TRBV2 to TRBJ1-1, with 9 bases that match TRBD1. The CDR3 contains 17 residues. CDR1 and CDR2 (germline): SNHLY, FYNNEI. J lost 4 bases, V lost 5 bases, and 14 bases had no gene match. The CDR3 loop reads CASSKQGAGVTSTEAFF. DNA of the CDR3: TGTGCCAGCAGTAAACAGGGGGCAGGTGTTACAAGCACTGAAGCTTTCTTT.

The rearrangement joins TRBV7-2 to TRBJ2-7, with TRBD1 matching 8 bases. This CDR3 region has 14 residues. Trimming removed 2 bases from V and 5 bases from J; junction bases left unmatched: 5. Germline V gene data show CDR1 as SGHTA and CDR2 as FQGNSA. The CDR3 region is CASSLNAGGNEQYF. For the CDR3, the DNA is TGTGCCAGCAGCTTAAACGCAGGGGGCAACGAGCAGTACTTC.

V usage is TRBV20-1 and J usage is TRBJ1-2, with 12 bases fitting TRBD1. Trimming cost V 5 bases and J 8 bases; bases outside gene matches: 3. Germline loops: CDR1 DFQATT, CDR2 SNEGSKA (reference sequence). CDR3 length equals 12 residues. The CDR3 loop reads CSAGGTGGGYTF. The DNA of the CDR3 is TGCAGTGCTGGCGGGACAGGGGGCGGCTACACCTTC.

There are many counts of this clonotype. The V and J genes are TRBV20-1 and TRBJ1-6; no definite D call. The CDR3 consists of 14 residues. Germline V gene sequence: CDR1 DFQATT, CDR2 SNEGSKA (reference sequence). CDR3: CTGRRLRDNSPLHF. In nucleotides, the CDR3 is TGCACCGGGCGGAGGTTGAGAGATAATTCACCCCTCCACTTT.

Of note for this clonotype: It may be a read error: a sequence one base away is much more abundant. The gene calls are TRBV13 and TRBJ2-3; TRBD2 matches 11 bases. This CDR3 spans 18 amino acids. The germline gives CDR1 PRHDT, CDR2 FYEKMQ (reference sequence). CDR3 nucleotides: TGTGCCAGCAGTCTTAGGGGGTTAGCGGGGGGGCTAACAGGTACGCAGTATTTT. The encoded protein is CASSLRGLAGGLTGTQYF.

About this clonotype itself: One end of the junction does not line up with germline, which may come from a read error. V usage is TRBV12-3 or TRBV12-4 and J usage is TRBJ2-2; 8 nucleotides line up with TRBD2. CDR3 length equals 15 residues. Here the CDR3 reads CASSFGGGYTGELSF. The CDR3 DNA follows: TGTGCCAGCAGTTTTGGCGGGGGGTACACCGGGGAGCTGTCTTTT.

The J gene is TRBJ2-2, the V gene TRBV27; 7 bases fit TRBD1. Trimming took 1 base from V and 6 from J; bases not matched to a gene: 8. CDR3 length: 16 residues. The V gene's germline CDR1 is MNHEY and CDR2 SMNVEV (reference sequence). The CDR3 DNA reads TGTGCCAGCAGTTTATGGGGGACAGAAGGGTCCGGGGAGCTGTTTTTT. As protein: CASSLWGTEGSGELFF.

As concerns this clonotype: The CDR3 does not close with the conserved phenylalanine or tryptophan, likely indicating a read error. This chain uses TRBV10-3 with TRBJ1-1; the D is unclear. Trimming took 4 bases from V and 8 from J, leaving 14 bases between them. There are 13 residues in the CDR3. Germline values: CDR1 ENHRY, CDR2 SYGVKD. The CDR3 DNA reads TGTGCCATCAGTGGGCAGGTCGAGACCGAAGCTTTCTCT. Protein product: CAISGQVETEAFS.

The V call is TRBV7-6, the J call TRBJ2-7, with D possibly matching TRBD1 (6 bases). Germline assignment: CDR1 SGHVS and CDR2 FNYEAQ. The CDR3 runs 16 residues. The V end lost 5 bases, the J end lost 1 base, and 18 bases lay between the germline ends. The CDR3 is CASSKIRGPGSYEQYF. In nucleotides, the CDR3 is TGTGCCAGCAGCAAAATCAGGGGCCCGGGATCCTACGAGCAGTACTTC.

Only a few counts were recorded for this clonotype. The rearrangement links TRBV29-1 to TRBJ2-5, with 10 bases aligning to TRBD1. CDR1 is SQVTM, CDR2 ANQGSEA, per germline. CDR3 length equals 15 residues. V gave up 3 bases and J gave up 4 bases; unmatched junction bases: 8. CDR3 region: CSVEADRGPGETQYF. The CDR3 nucleotides are TGCAGCGTTGAGGCCGACAGGGGGCCGGGAGAGACCCAGTACTTC.

The chain has TRBV20-1 and TRBJ2-3; TRBD2 is a possible D gene (7 bases). Germline V gene lookup returns CDR1 DFQATT and CDR2 SNEGSKA (reference sequence). V lost 3 bases and J 1 base, leaving 17 bases between the germline ends. This CDR3 spans 16 amino acids. The CDR3 nucleotides are TGCAGTGCTAGCTTAGGCCGGGGGGCTCGCACAGATACGCAGTATTTT. It translates to CSASLGRGARTDTQYF.

V gene TRBV20-1 combines with J gene TRBJ1-2; TRBD1 might be the D (5 bases). The CDR3 sequence is 14 residues long. Per germline, CDR1 DFQATT and CDR2 SNEGSKA (reference sequence). V lost 0 bases, J lost 5 bases, and 13 bases lay in between. Here the CDR3 DNA reads TGCAGTGCTAGAGAGTTGTCAGGGCCATATGGCTACACCTTC. This translates into CSARELSGPYGYTF.

This clonotype was seen repeatedly, ten times or more. V is TRBV6-4 and J is TRBJ2-1, with TRBD2 matching over 10 bases. The CDR3 runs to 13 residues. With V trimmed by 2 bases and J by 14 bases, 6 bases remained unmatched. CDR1 and CDR2 from the germline V gene are MRHNA and SNTAGT. The CDR3 loop reads CASSDRLAGGKFF. As DNA, the CDR3 is TGTGCCAGCAGTGACAGACTAGCGGGCGGAAAGTTCTTC.

The gene calls are TRBV19 and TRBJ2-5, with D possibly being TRBD2 (7 bases). V shed 11 bases and J shed 4 bases, with 8 bases lying between them. The CDR3 is made up of 10 amino acids. Per the germline V gene, CDR1 is LNHDA and CDR2 is SQIVND (reference sequence). CDR3 amino acids: CAAGAETQYF. The CDR3 DNA follows: TGTGCCGCGGGGGCAGAGACCCAGTACTTC.

J is TRBJ2-1 and V is TRBV10-3; 12 positions match TRBD2. The CDR3 is made up of 15 amino acids. Germline V gives CDR1 ENHRY, CDR2 SYGVKD. Trimming cost V 10 bases and J 4 bases; bases outside gene matches: 8. CDR3 amino acids: CASSSLAGGYNEQFF. CDR3 coding DNA: TGTGCCAGCAGCTCTCTAGCGGGGGGGTACAATGAGCAGTTCTTC.

The DNA of the CDR3 is TGCAGTGCTGACGCGGGGGGAACAAAAGGAACAGATACGCAGTATTTT. This codes for CSADAGGTKGTDTQYF. The chain links TRBV20-1 to TRBJ2-3, with 8 bases fitting TRBD2. Germline lookup yields CDR1 DFQATT and CDR2 SNEGSKA (reference sequence). The CDR3 contains 16 residues. V dropped 5 bases and J dropped 3; count of bases not matched to a gene: 13.

This clonotype was detected many times. V and J are TRBV18 and TRBJ1-1, with 7 bases fitting TRBD1. CDR3 length equals 14 residues. The trim removed 5 bases at V and 7 bases at J, leaving 10 bases unmatched. Germline V CDR1 and CDR2: KGHSH, LQKENI. CDR3 sequence reads: CASSITGQDIEAFF. In nucleotides, the CDR3 is TGTGCCAGCTCAATAACTGGACAGGACATTGAAGCTTTCTTT.

The V gene is TRBV2, the J gene TRBJ2-7; 7 bases are shared with TRBD1. With V trimmed by 9 bases and J by 7 bases, 9 bases remained unmatched. The CDR3 totals 12 residues. Germline lookup yields CDR1 SNHLY and CDR2 FYNNEI. CDR3: CARQGTSREQYF. DNA of the CDR3: TGTGCCAGACAGGGGACGTCTCGGGAGCAGTACTTC.

The chain couples TRBV6-6 to TRBJ1-5; D call uncertain. CDR3 size: 12 residues. V was clipped by 6 bases and J by 11 bases, with 14 bases between them. Germline V gene data show CDR1 as MNHNY and CDR2 as SVGAGI (reference sequence). The CDR3 here is CASSASSETQHF. CDR3 DNA: TGTGCCAGCAGCGCCTCCAGTGAGACCCAGCATTTT.

Of note for this clonotype: One end of the junction fails to match germline, which may point to a read error. This chain connects TRBV10-3 to TRBJ1-6; TRBD1 aligns across 7 bases. Germline V gene lookup returns CDR1 ENHRY and CDR2 SYGVKD. This CDR3 contains 18 residues. CDR3 region: CASSYSMKGAANNSPLHF. The CDR3 DNA reads as TGTGCCAGCAGTTACTCGATGAAGGGGGCGGCGAATAATTCACCCCTCCACTTT.

This clonotype showed up just a few times. One end of the junction does not line up with germline, which may come from a read error. This chain joins TRBV5-1 and TRBJ2-7; 7 nucleotides line up with TRBD1. Germline CDR1 reads SGHRS; CDR2 reads YFSETQ. The CDR3 runs to 13 residues. CDR3 in amino acids: CASSLGRGNEQYF. CDR3 in DNA: TGTGCCAGCAGCTTGGGCAGGGGGAACGAGCAGTACTTC.

About this clonotype itself: The junction does not match germline at one end; this may be a read error. The V call is TRBV2, the J call TRBJ1-4, with D perhaps matching TRBD1 (6 bases). The germline gives CDR1 SNHLY, CDR2 FYNNEI. The CDR3 is made up of 14 amino acids. In nucleotides, the CDR3 is TGTGCCAGCGACCCGGACAGACATAATGAGAAACTGTTTTTT. The encoded protein is CASDPDRHNEKLFF.

In nucleotides, the CDR3 is TGCGCCAGCAGCTCTCGGACTAGCGGGAACCCGAGAGAGACCCAGTACTTC. Its protein product is CASSSRTSGNPRETQYF. The chain links TRBV5-1 to TRBJ2-5, with 12 bases lining up with TRBD2. After removal of 3 bases from V and 4 bases from J, the junction contained 10 bases not matched to a gene. This CDR3 spans 17 amino acids. Germline V gene data show CDR1 as SGHRS and CDR2 as YFSETQ.

J is TRBJ1-1 and V is TRBV10-3; D call uncertain. The V and J ends lost 4 bases and 4 bases respectively, with 10 bases between them. Germline lookup yields CDR1 ENHRY and CDR2 SYGVKD. This CDR3 is 13 amino acids long. The CDR3 region has the DNA TGTGCCATCAGTGCTACCCGAGGCACTGAAGCTTTCTTT. It codes for CAISATRGTEAFF.

The V call is TRBV5-1, the J call TRBJ1-6, with no clear D. Per germline, CDR1 SGHRS and CDR2 YFSETQ. Trimming removed 2 bases from V and 7 bases from J, with 7 bases in between. The CDR3 spans 13 residues. CDR3 DNA sequence: TGCGCCAGCAGCTTCGCCCCGAATTCACCCCTCCACTTT. Its translation: CASSFAPNSPLHF.

This chain links TRBV9 with TRBJ2-5; 11 positions agree with TRBD2. The germline V gene has CDR1 SGDLS and CDR2 YYNGEE. V lost 3 bases and J lost 5; bases outside the gene matches: 12. The CDR3 is 17 residues long. Here the CDR3 DNA reads TGTGCCAGCAGCGCCGGACTACTAGCGGGAGAATCGGAGACCCAGTACTTC. It codes for CASSAGLLAGESETQYF.

About this clonotype: The conserved final phenylalanine or tryptophan is absent from the CDR3, which likely points to a read error. The rearrangement links TRBV9 to TRBJ2-5; TRBD2 matches 11 bases. This CDR3 region has 16 residues. CDR1 and CDR2 (germline): SGDLS, YYNGEE. J gave up 5 bases and V 3 bases, and 9 bases lay outside the gene matches. As DNA, the CDR3 is TGTGCCAGCAGCGCCCTAGCGGGGGGCAGAAAGGAGACCCAGTACCTC. It yields the protein CASSALAGGRKETQYL.

The genes are TRBV20-1 and TRBJ2-5, with D possibly TRBD2 on 5 matching bases. Trimming took off 5 bases at V and 2 bases at J, with 12 bases between the two ends. The CDR3 totals 13 residues. Germline-derived CDR1 and CDR2 are DFQATT and SNEGSKA (reference sequence). This CDR3 reads CSALAEEQETQYF. DNA of the CDR3: TGCAGTGCTCTAGCAGAAGAACAAGAGACCCAGTACTTC.